Presented here are 30 T cell receptor beta chains from one specimen sequenced in a study of T cell responses to AZD1222 COVID-19 vaccine. TCRdb keeps only in-frame clones here, not all; method: immunoSEQ multiplex PCR. This table holds roughly 79,000 clones, around 73% found once. The specimen comprised peripheral blood, sampled on day 0 of AZD1222 vaccination. The receptors were gathered from an adult in good health.

The chain uses TRBV18 and TRBJ2-5; 8 bases are shared with TRBD2. This CDR3 is 16 amino acids long. The trim removed 1 base at V and 1 base at J, leaving 5 bases unmatched. From germline, CDR1 is KGHSH and CDR2 LQKENI. As DNA, the CDR3 is TGTGCCAGCTCACCACTCGCGGGAGGCCCCCAAGAGACCCAGTACTTC. This translates into CASSPLAGGPQETQYF.

The chain couples TRBV7-2 to TRBJ2-7; 9 nucleotides agree with TRBD1. Trimming removed 5 bases from V and 2 bases from J; junction bases left unmatched: 7. In germline, CDR1 is SGHTA, CDR2 FQGNSA. There are 15 residues in the CDR3. DNA of the CDR3: TGTGCCAGCAGCCTCGACAGGGGGAGCGCCTACGAGCAGTACTTC. Translating gives CASSLDRGSAYEQYF.

The chain couples TRBV13 to TRBJ2-1, with D maybe TRBD2 (6 bases). The V gene lost 6 bases and the J gene lost 6 bases, with 18 bases spanning the gap. There are 15 residues in the CDR3. CDR1 and CDR2 from the germline V gene are PRHDT and FYEKMQ (reference sequence). CDR3 sequence (DNA): TGTGCCAGCAGACCCGGGGGTAATAGGGCCAATGAGCAGTTCTTC. Its protein product is CASRPGGNRANEQFF.

The chain uses TRBV5-6 and TRBJ2-2; no clear D. This CDR3 region has 15 residues. The V gene's germline CDR1 is SGHDT and CDR2 YYEEEE. V was pared by 0 bases and J by 5 bases, with 11 bases between. The CDR3 DNA reads as TGTGCCAGCAGCTTGGCCCGGCGTATAACCGGGGAGCTGTTTTTT. Protein: CASSLARRITGELFF.

V usage is TRBV7-2 and J usage is TRBJ2-3; 11 bases map to TRBD2. Germline CDR1 is SGHTA and CDR2 is FQGNSA. This CDR3 is built from 16 residues. Trimming took 2 bases from V and 2 from J; bases not matched to a gene: 3. Written as DNA, the CDR3 is TGTGCCAGCAGCTTACTAGCGGGAGGAGCCACAGATACGCAGTATTTT. Protein sequence: CASSLLAGGATDTQYF.

The rearrangement links TRBV9 to TRBJ2-1; TRBD1 aligns across 9 bases. V was clipped by 4 bases and J by 8 bases; unmatched bases: 7. CDR1 SGDLS and CDR2 YYNGEE come from the germline V gene. This CDR3 comprises 14 residues. The CDR3: CASSSGTGWHEQFF. CDR3 sequence (DNA): TGTGCCAGCAGCTCCGGGACAGGGTGGCATGAGCAGTTCTTC.

The rearrangement uses TRBV29-1 and TRBJ1-3, with 8 nucleotides matching TRBD1. The germline CDR1 and CDR2 sequences are SQVTM and ANQGSEA. V lost 3 bases, J lost 4 bases, and 5 bases stayed unmatched. The CDR3 has 14 residues. As DNA, the CDR3 is TGCAGCGTTGAGGAACAGGGGGTCGGAAACACCATATATTTT. Its protein is CSVEEQGVGNTIYF.

The V and J genes are TRBV10-3 and TRBJ1-1; the match to TRBD1 covers 10 bases. The CDR3 covers 12 residues. With V trimmed by 6 bases and J by 5 bases, 0 bases remained unmatched. The germline V gene encodes CDR1 ENHRY and CDR2 SYGVKD. CDR3 residues: CAIRDRGTEAFF. In nucleotides, the CDR3 is TGTGCCATCAGGGACAGGGGGACTGAAGCTTTCTTT.

The rearrangement joins TRBV30 to TRBJ1-3, with D uncertain. Trimming took 0 bases from V and 0 from J, leaving 6 bases between them. CDR1 and CDR2 from the germline V gene are GTSNPN and SVGIG (reference sequence). The CDR3 consists of 14 residues. CDR3 sequence: CAWSVGNSGNTIYF. The CDR3 nucleotides are TGTGCCTGGAGTGTGGGCAACTCTGGAAACACCATATATTTT.

This chain uses TRBV7-9 with TRBJ2-2; no clear D gene. CDR3 length: 16 residues. Germline V gene sequence: CDR1 SEHNR, CDR2 FQNEAQ (reference sequence). V lost 1 base to trimming and J lost 3 bases, with 12 bases between them. CDR3 residues: CASSLEGLPYTGELFF. CDR3 sequence (DNA): TGTGCCAGCAGCTTAGAAGGGCTACCTTACACCGGGGAGCTGTTTTTT. Based on the CDR3 plus reference TRBV7-9 and TRBJ2-2, the full variable domain is DTGVSQNPRHKITKRGQNVTFRCDPISEHNRLYWYRQTLGQGPEFLTYFQNEAQLEKSRLLSDRFSAERPKGSFSTLEIQRTEQGDSAMYLCASSLEGLPYTGELFFGEGSRLTVL.

The chain is built from TRBV24-1 and TRBJ2-1; no reliable D call. Trimming shortened V by 8 bases and J by 6 bases, and 7 bases separated the two germline ends. CDR3 length: 11 amino acids. CDR1 and CDR2 (germline): KGHDR, SFDVKD. The CDR3 DNA reads as TGTGCCACCACGGACGGCAATGAGCAGTTCTTC. Translating gives CATTDGNEQFF.

The chain recombines TRBV18 with TRBJ1-5; D perhaps matches TRBD1 (6 bases). The CDR3 consists of 17 residues. V dropped 6 bases and J dropped 0 bases, with 18 bases sitting between them. Germline lookup yields CDR1 KGHSH and CDR2 LQKENI. The CDR3 spells CASSSGEGDYSNQPQHF. In nucleotides, the CDR3 is TGTGCCAGCTCTTCAGGGGAGGGGGATTATAGCAATCAGCCCCAGCATTTT.

The genes are TRBV7-9 and TRBJ1-4; 7 bases match TRBD1. CDR1 SEHNR and CDR2 FQNEAQ come from the germline V gene (reference sequence). The ends lost 1 base at V and 8 bases at J; junction bases unmatched: 10. CDR3 length: 16 residues. The CDR3 DNA follows: TGTGCCAGCAGCTTAGGATTGACCGCAGGGGGGGAAAAACTGTTTTTT. It is translated as CASSLGLTAGGEKLFF. The whole variable domain, filled in from reference TRBV7-9 and TRBJ1-4, reads DTGVSQNPRHKITKRGQNVTFRCDPISEHNRLYWYRQTLGQGPEFLTYFQNEAQLEKSRLLSDRFSAERPKGSFSTLEIQRTEQGDSAMYLCASSLGLTAGGEKLFFGSGTQLSVL.

The table lists this clone with a few counts. The chain has TRBV4-2 and TRBJ2-2; 8 bases are shared with TRBD2. Germline CDR1 is LGHNA and CDR2 is YNFKEQ. The CDR3 extends over 12 amino acids. The V and J ends lost 7 bases and 8 bases, in that order; junction bases with no gene match: 3. As DNA, the CDR3 is TGTGCCAGCAACCGGGAGGGAGGGGAGCTGTTTTTT. Protein: CASNREGGELFF.

This sequence joins TRBV27 and TRBJ1-6; 10 nucleotides line up with TRBD1. Looked up from germline, CDR1 is MNHEY and CDR2 is SMNVEV (reference sequence). The CDR3 runs 19 residues. Trimming cost V 0 bases and J 6 bases; bases outside gene matches: 11. In DNA form, the CDR3 reads TGTGCCAGCAGTTTATCGTCCCCTGACAGGGGGCCTGTTAATTCACCCCTCCACTTT. Translated, it gives CASSLSSPDRGPVNSPLHF.

This clone was observed a single time. V is TRBV9 and J is TRBJ2-4; 7 positions agree with TRBD2. This CDR3 is 15 amino acids long. From germline, CDR1 is SGDLS and CDR2 YYNGEE. J was trimmed by 3 bases and V by 0 bases; bases with no gene match: 3. The CDR3 DNA reads TGTGCCAGCAGCGTAGCTACGGGGGGCAAAAACATTCAGTACTTC. It is translated as CASSVATGGKNIQYF.

This clone was seen only a few times. The rearrangement uses TRBV6-2 or TRBV6-3 and TRBJ2-1; 8 bases map to TRBD2. V dropped 2 bases and J dropped 3; count of bases not matched to a gene: 6. The CDR3 length is 16 residues. Germline V gene lookup returns CDR1 MNHEY and CDR2 SVGEGT. CDR3 loop: CASSYEVAGIYNEQFF. The CDR3 DNA follows: TGTGCCAGCAGTTACGAGGTAGCGGGAATCTACAATGAGCAGTTCTTC.

The V and J genes are TRBV5-4 and TRBJ2-3, with a possible D match to TRBD2 (6 bases). CDR3 length: 18 residues. The V gene lost 6 bases and the J gene lost 0 bases, with 23 bases spanning the gap. Germline CDR1 SGHNT, CDR2 YYREEE (reference sequence). CDR3 amino acids: CASKQGLGGGASTDTQYF. CDR3 in DNA: TGTGCCAGCAAGCAGGGACTGGGAGGAGGGGCTAGCACAGATACGCAGTATTTT.

This sequence joins TRBV28 and TRBJ1-1; the D gene is possibly TRBD1 (6 bases). Trimming stripped 2 bases from V and 4 bases from J, with 14 bases between. The CDR3 consists of 15 residues. Germline values: CDR1 MDHEN, CDR2 SYDVKM. CDR3 residues: CASSLRGGGTTEAFF. The CDR3 nucleotides are TGTGCCAGCAGTTTAAGGGGAGGGGGGACCACTGAAGCTTTCTTT.

This clone has a handful of counts. The CDR3 DNA sequence: TGTGCCAGTCACAGGGTAGCCAAAAACATTCAGTACTTC. This encodes CASHRVAKNIQYF. J is TRBJ2-4 and V is TRBV2; the D gene is possibly TRBD1 (6 bases). This CDR3 has 13 amino acids. CDR1 SNHLY and CDR2 FYNNEI come from the germline V gene. V lost 9 bases and J lost 0, with 9 bases in between.

The chain is built from TRBV24-1 and TRBJ2-3; TRBD2 matches at 12 bases. This CDR3 has 19 amino acids. In germline, CDR1 is KGHDR, CDR2 SFDVKD. The junction had 14 bases not matched to a gene; V was cut back by 4 bases and J by 4 bases. This chain's CDR3 is CATSDHLRLAGAGPDTQYF. The CDR3 bases are TGTGCCACCAGTGACCACCTGAGACTAGCGGGAGCGGGCCCAGATACGCAGTATTTT.

This clone was recorded once. The genes are TRBV24-1 and TRBJ2-1; D is perhaps TRBD1 (6 bases). V lost 3 bases to trimming and J lost 8 bases, with 16 bases between them. This CDR3 comprises 15 residues. Looked up from germline, CDR1 is KGHDR and CDR2 is SFDVKD. Written as DNA, the CDR3 is TGTGCCACCAGTGATGGTGCTCAGGGGCTCCATGAGCAGTTCTTC. Its translation: CATSDGAQGLHEQFF.

J is TRBJ2-5 and V is TRBV10-1; 8 positions match TRBD2. V lost 2 bases to trimming and J lost 4 bases; unmatched junction nucleotides: 9. The V gene's germline CDR1 is WNHNN and CDR2 SYGVQD (reference sequence). This CDR3 region has 16 residues. As DNA, the CDR3 is TGCGCCAGCAGTGAGCAAGCGGGAGACCACCGAGAGACCCAGTACTTC. This encodes CASSEQAGDHRETQYF.

This clone was counted between two and nine times. The sample holds other DNA sequences that translate to the same CDR3. The chain is built from TRBV7-2 and TRBJ1-4, with TRBD1 matching 7 bases. The CDR3 length is 15 residues. Germline V gene sequence: CDR1 SGHTA, CDR2 FQGNSA. The trim removed 1 base at V and 5 bases at J, leaving 4 bases unmatched. Here the CDR3 DNA reads TGTGCCAGCAGCTTAGGACAGGGTGGGAATGAAAAACTGTTTTTT. It is translated as CASSLGQGGNEKLFF.

A few counts support this clone. The V call is TRBV6-2 or TRBV6-3, the J call TRBJ2-7, with unresolved D. Germline assignment: CDR1 MNHEY and CDR2 SVGEGT. This CDR3 spans 16 amino acids. V was cut by 2 bases and J by 0 bases, with 14 bases left in between. For the CDR3, the DNA is TGTGCCAGCAGTTACGATATGGAGTTTTCCTCCTACGAGCAGTACTTC. Its protein is CASSYDMEFSSYEQYF.

J is TRBJ2-7 and V is TRBV7-9, with 7 bases that match TRBD2. Germline V gene lookup returns CDR1 SEHNR and CDR2 FQNEAQ (reference sequence). Losses at the gene ends were 0 bases for V and 2 bases for J; bases not matched to a gene: 16. This CDR3 has 19 residues. Here the CDR3 DNA reads TGTGCCAGCAGCTTAGCTCTTTCCAGCGGGACTCCCCGGGCCTACGAGCAGTACTTC. It specifies CASSLALSSGTPRAYEQYF.

This sequence joins TRBV19 and TRBJ2-7; 8 nucleotides line up with TRBD2. From germline, CDR1 is LNHDA and CDR2 SQIVND (reference sequence). J was trimmed by 3 bases and V by 8 bases; bases with no gene match: 9. The CDR3 has 14 amino acids. The CDR3 reads CASARGGDLYEQYF. The CDR3 DNA sequence: TGTGCCAGTGCCCGGGGGGGAGACCTCTACGAGCAGTACTTC. Using reference TRBV19 and TRBJ2-7 for the parts outside the CDR3, the full variable domain is DGGITQSPKYLFRKEGQNVTLSCEQNLNHDAMYWYRQDPGQGLRLIYYSQIVNDFQKGDIAEGYSVSREKKESFPLTVTSAQKNPTAFYLCASARGGDLYEQYFGPGTRLTVT.

The chain has TRBV19 and TRBJ2-5; TRBD1 might be the D (5 bases). Germline lookup yields CDR1 LNHDA and CDR2 SQIVND (reference sequence). Trimming stripped 3 bases from V and 1 base from J, with 6 bases between. The CDR3 is 13 amino acids. Written as DNA, the CDR3 is TGTGCCAGTAGTATGACAGCCCAAGAGACCCAGTACTTC. This sequence encodes CASSMTAQETQYF.

The rearrangement joins TRBV25-1 to TRBJ2-5; perhaps D is TRBD1 or TRBD2 (5 bases each). CDR1 is MGHDK and CDR2 is SYGVNS in the germline V gene. V was shortened by 2 bases and J by 2 bases, with 12 bases between the two germline ends. The CDR3 contains 15 residues. In DNA, the CDR3 is TGTGCCAGCAGTGAAGAGGGGTTCGGGCAAGAGACCCAGTACTTC. It encodes CASSEEGFGQETQYF.

This clone turned up a few times. In nucleotides, the CDR3 is TGCAGCGTTGTTTGGGGGTCCGAAAACATTCAGTACTTC. This gives the protein CSVVWGSENIQYF. The chain recombines TRBV29-1 with TRBJ2-4; the D gene could be TRBD1 or TRBD2 (5 bases each). There are 13 residues in the CDR3. With 4 bases removed from V and 5 bases from J, the gap between germline ends came to 12 bases. CDR1 is SQVTM, CDR2 ANQGSEA, per germline.